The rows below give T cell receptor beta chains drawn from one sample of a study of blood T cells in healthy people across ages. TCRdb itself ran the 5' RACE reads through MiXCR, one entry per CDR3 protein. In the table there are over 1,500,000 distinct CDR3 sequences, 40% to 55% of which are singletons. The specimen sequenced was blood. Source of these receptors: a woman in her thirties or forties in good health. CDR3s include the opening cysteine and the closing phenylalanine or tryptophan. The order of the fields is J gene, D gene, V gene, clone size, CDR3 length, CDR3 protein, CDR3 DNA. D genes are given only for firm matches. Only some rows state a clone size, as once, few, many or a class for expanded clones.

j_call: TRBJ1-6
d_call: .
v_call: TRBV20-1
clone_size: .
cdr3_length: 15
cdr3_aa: CSARDGGSYNSPLHF
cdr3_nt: TGCAGTGCTAGAGATGGAGGGTCCTATAATTCACCCCTCCACTTT

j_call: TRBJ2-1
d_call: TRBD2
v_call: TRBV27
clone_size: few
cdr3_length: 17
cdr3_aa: CASSFQVVAGWYNEQFF
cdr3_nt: TGTGCCAGCAGTTTCCAGGTTGTAGCGGGGTGGTACAATGAGCAGTTCTTC

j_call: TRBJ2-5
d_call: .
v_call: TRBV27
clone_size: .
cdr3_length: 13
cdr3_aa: CASSGAGAETQYF
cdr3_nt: TGTGCCAGCAGCGGCGCCGGGGCAGAGACCCAGTACTTC

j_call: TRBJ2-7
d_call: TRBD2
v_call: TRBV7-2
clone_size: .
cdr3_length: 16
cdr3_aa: CASSLGRGGATYEQYF
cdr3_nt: TGTGCCAGCAGCTTAGGTCGGGGGGGGGCAACCTACGAGCAGTACTTC

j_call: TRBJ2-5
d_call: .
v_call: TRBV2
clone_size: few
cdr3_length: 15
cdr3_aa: CASSALRGPQETQYF
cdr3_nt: TGTGCCAGCAGCGCTTTGCGGGGCCCCCAAGAGACCCAGTACTTC

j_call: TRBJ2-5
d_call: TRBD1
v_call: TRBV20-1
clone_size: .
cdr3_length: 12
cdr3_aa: CSTDRGQETQYF
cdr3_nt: TGCAGTACTGACAGGGGACAAGAGACCCAGTACTTC

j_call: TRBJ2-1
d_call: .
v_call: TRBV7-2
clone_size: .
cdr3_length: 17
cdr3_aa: CASGGSAGPKRGNEQFF
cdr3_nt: TGTGCCAGCGGGGGGTCGGCAGGCCCAAAAAGGGGGAATGAGCAGTTCTTC

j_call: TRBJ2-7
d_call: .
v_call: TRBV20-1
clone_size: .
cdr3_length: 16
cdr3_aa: CSASGSLSTRGGEQYF
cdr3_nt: TGCAGTGCTAGTGGGTCCCTGAGCACCAGGGGCGGCGAGCAGTACTTC

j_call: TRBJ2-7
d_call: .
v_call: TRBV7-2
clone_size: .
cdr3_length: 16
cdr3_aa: CASSPPGRGGHGEQYF
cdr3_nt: TGTGCCAGCAGCCCCCCGGGTAGGGGGGGTCATGGCGAGCAGTACTTC

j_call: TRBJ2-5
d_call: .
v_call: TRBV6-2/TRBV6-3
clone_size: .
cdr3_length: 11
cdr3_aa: CASRSGQTQYF
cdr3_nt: TGTGCCAGCAGATCTGGGCAGACCCAGTACTTC

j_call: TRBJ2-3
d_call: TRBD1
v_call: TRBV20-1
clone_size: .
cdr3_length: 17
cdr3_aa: CSASGQGGRGCTDTQYF
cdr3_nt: TGCAGTGCTAGCGGACAGGGGGGAAGAGGGTGCACAGATACGCAGTATTTT

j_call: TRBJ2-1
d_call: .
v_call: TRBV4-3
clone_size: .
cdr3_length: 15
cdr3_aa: CASSLSRGYGNEQFF
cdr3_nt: TGCGCCAGCAGCCTATCGAGGGGTTATGGGAATGAGCAGTTCTTC

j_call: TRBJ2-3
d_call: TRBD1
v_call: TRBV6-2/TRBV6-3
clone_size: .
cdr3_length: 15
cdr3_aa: CASSTDRDPTDTQYF
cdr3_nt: TGTGCCAGCAGTACGGACAGGGATCCCACAGATACGCAGTATTTT

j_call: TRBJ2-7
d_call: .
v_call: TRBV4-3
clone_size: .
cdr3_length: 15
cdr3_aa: CASSQDQSFYNEQYF
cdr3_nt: TGCGCCAGCAGCCAAGATCAATCTTTCTACAATGAGCAGTACTTC

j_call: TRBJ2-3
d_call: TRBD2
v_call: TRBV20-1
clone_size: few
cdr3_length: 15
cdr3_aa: CSASGVAGGTDTQYF
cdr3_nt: TGCAGTGCTAGCGGGGTAGCGGGGGGGACAGATACGCAGTATTTT

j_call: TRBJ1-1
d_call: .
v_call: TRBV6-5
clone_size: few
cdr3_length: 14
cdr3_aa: CASQDSLMNTEAFF
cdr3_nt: TGTGCCAGCCAGGACAGCCTAATGAACACTGAAGCTTTCTTT

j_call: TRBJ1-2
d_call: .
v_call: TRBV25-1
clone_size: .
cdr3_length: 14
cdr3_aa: CASSESISPYGYTF
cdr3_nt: TGTGCCAGCAGTGAATCGATCAGCCCTTATGGCTACACCTTC

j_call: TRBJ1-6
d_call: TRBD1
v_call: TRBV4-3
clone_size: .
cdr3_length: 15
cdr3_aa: CASSPTGEESSPLHF
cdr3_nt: TGCGCCAGCAGCCCAACAGGGGAGGAAAGTTCACCCCTCCACTTT

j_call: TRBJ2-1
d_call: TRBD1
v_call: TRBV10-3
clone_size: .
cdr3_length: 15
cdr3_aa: CAISTTGTGGEEQFF
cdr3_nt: TGTGCCATTTCAACGACCGGGACAGGGGGAGAGGAGCAGTTCTTC

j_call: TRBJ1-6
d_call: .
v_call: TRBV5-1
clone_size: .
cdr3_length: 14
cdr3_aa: CASSLATAQSPLHF
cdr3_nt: TGCGCCAGCAGCTTGGCGACAGCCCAGTCACCCCTCCACTTT

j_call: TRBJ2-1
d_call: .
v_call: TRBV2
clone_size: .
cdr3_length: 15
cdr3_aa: CASSEARFRGDEQFF
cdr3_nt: TGTGCCAGCAGTGAAGCGCGTTTCAGGGGCGATGAGCAGTTCTTC

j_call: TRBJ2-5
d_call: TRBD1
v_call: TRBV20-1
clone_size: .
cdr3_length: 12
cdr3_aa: CSAKTGGNEQYF
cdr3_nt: TGCAGTGCCAAGACAGGGGGCAATGAGCAGTACTTC

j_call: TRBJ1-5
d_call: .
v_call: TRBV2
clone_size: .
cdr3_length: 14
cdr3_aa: CASRGTVSNQPQHF
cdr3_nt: TGTGCCAGCAGGGGGACGGTTAGCAATCAGCCCCAGCATTTT

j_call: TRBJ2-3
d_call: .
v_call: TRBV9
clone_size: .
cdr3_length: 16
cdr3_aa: CASSVDQGGGTDTQYF
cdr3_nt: TGTGCCAGCAGCGTAGATCAGGGAGGAGGCACAGATACGCAGTATTTT

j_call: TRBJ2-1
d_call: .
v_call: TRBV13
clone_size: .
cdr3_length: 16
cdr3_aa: CASSSRVGGYYNEQFF
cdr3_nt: TGTGCCAGCAGCTCACGTGTGGGCGGGTATTACAATGAGCAGTTCTTC

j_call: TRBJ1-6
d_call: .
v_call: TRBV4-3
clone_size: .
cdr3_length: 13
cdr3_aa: CASSQHVGSPLHF
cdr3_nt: TGCGCCAGCAGCCAGCATGTTGGTTCACCCCTCCACTTT

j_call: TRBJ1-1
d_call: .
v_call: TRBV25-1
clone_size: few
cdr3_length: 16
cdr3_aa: CASSDLQVARPTEAFF
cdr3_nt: TGTGCCAGCAGTGACCTCCAGGTCGCGCGGCCCACTGAAGCTTTCTTT

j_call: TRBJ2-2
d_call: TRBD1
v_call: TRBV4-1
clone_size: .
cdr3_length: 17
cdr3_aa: CASSQVGQGAGTGELFF
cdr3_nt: TGCGCCAGCAGCCAAGTTGGACAGGGAGCGGGCACCGGGGAGCTGTTTTTT

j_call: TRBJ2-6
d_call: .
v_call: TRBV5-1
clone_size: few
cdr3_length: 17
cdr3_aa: CASSLEGCCSGANVLTF
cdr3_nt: TGCGCCAGCAGCTTGGAGGGATGCTGCTCTGGGGCCAACGTCCTGACTTTC

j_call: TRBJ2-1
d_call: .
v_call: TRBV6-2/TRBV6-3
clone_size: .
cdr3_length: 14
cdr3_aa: CANSYGGSYNEQFF
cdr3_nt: TGTGCCAACAGTTACGGGGGATCCTACAATGAGCAGTTCTTC

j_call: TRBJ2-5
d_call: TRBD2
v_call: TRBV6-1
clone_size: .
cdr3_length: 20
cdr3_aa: CASSEAWVPRRAGGIETQYF
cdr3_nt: TGTGCCAGCAGTGAAGCATGGGTTCCCAGGAGAGCGGGGGGGATCGAGACCCAGTACTTC

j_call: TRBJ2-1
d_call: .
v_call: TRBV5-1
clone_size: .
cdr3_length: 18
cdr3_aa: CASSSRGGPRNSYNEQFF
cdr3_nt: TGCGCCAGCAGCTCCAGGGGGGGTCCCAGAAACTCCTACAATGAGCAGTTCTTC

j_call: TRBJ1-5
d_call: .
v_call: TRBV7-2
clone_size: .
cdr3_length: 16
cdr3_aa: CASSLSPRIVGQPQHF
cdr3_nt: TGTGCCAGCAGCTTAAGTCCACGGATAGTCGGTCAGCCCCAGCATTTT

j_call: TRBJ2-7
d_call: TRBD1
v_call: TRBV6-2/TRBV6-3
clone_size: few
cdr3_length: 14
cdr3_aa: CASSWDRVSLEQYF
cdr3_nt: TGTGCCAGCAGTTGGGACAGGGTTTCTCTCGAGCAGTACTTC

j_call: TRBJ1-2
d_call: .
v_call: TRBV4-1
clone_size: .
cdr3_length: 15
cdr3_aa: CASSQDRGDLYGYTF
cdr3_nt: TGCGCCAGCAGCCAAGATAGGGGGGACCTCTATGGCTACACCTTC

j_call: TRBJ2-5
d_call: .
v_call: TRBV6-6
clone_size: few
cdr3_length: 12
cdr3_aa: CASRPSSETQYF
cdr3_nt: TGTGCCAGCAGACCATCCTCGGAGACCCAGTACTTC

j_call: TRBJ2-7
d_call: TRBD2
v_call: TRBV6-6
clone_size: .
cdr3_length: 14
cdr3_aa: CASSSAGLFYEQYF
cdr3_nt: TGTGCCAGCAGCTCAGCGGGACTTTTTTACGAGCAGTACTTC

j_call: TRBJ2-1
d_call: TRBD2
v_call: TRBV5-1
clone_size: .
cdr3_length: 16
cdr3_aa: CASKSPYSGGYNEQFF
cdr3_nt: TGCGCCAGCAAGTCACCTTACAGCGGGGGGTACAATGAGCAGTTCTTC

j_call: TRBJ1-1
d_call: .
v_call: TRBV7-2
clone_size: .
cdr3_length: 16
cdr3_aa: CASSLGLSDLGAEAFF
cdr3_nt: TGTGCCAGCAGCTTAGGGTTAAGCGACCTGGGGGCTGAAGCTTTCTTT

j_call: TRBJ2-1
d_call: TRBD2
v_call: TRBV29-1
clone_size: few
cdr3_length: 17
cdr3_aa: CSVEDPSTSGYVNEQFF
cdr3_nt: TGCAGCGTTGAAGATCCATCGACTAGCGGCTACGTCAATGAGCAGTTCTTC

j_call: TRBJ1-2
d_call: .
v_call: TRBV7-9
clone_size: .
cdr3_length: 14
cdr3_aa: CANSLEYRVDGYTF
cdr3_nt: TGTGCCAACAGCTTAGAGTACAGGGTGGACGGCTACACCTTC

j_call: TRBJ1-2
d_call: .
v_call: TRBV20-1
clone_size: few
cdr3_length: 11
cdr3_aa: CSVDREGGYTF
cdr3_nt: TGCAGTGTGGACCGGGAGGGAGGCTACACCTTC

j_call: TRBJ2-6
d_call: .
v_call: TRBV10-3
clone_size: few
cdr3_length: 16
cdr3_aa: CATGKEYHSGANVLTF
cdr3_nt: TGTGCCACCGGGAAGGAGTATCACTCTGGGGCCAACGTCCTGACTTTC

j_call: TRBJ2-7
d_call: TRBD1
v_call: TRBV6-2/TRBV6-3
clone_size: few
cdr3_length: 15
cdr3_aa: CASSPYRDRPYEQYF
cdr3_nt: TGTGCCAGCAGCCCCTACCGGGACAGGCCCTACGAGCAGTACTTC

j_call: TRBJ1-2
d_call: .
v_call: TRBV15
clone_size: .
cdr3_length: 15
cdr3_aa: CATSPRDTTSGGYTF
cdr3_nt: TGTGCCACCAGCCCACGGGACACTACCAGCGGTGGCTACACCTTC

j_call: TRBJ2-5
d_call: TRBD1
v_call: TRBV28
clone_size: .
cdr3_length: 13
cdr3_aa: CASRLRGKETQYF
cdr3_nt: TGTGCCAGCAGACTCAGGGGGAAAGAGACCCAGTACTTC

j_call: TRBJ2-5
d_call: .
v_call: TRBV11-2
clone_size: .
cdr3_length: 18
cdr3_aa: CASSLGLRIYQGGETQYF
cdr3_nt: TGTGCCAGCAGCTTAGGTCTCAGAATCTATCAGGGGGGTGAGACCCAGTACTTC

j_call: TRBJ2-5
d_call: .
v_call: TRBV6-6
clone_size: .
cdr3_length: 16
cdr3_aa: CASSLWVDAPENEQYF
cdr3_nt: TGTGCCAGCAGCCTCTGGGTGGACGCGCCGGAGAATGAGCAGTACTTC

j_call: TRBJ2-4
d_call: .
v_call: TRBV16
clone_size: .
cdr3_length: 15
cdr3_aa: CASSQGSTAKNIQYF
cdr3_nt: TGTGCCAGCAGCCAAGGCAGTACAGCCAAAAACATTCAGTACTTC

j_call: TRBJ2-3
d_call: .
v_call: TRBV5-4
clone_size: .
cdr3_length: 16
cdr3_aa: CASSLPLGRLTDTQYF
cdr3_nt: TGTGCCAGCAGTTTGCCCCTCGGACGCCTTACAGATACGCAGTATTTT